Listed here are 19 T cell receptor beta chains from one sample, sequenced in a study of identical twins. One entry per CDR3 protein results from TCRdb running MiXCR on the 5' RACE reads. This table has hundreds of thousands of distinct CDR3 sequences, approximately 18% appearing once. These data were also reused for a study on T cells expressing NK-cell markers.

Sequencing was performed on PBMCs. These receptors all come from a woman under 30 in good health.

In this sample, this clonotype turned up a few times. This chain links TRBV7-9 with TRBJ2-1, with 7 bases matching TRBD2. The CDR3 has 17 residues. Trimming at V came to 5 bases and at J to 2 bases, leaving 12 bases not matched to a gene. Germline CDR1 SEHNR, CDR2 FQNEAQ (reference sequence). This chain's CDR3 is CASSIGSGPLTYNEQFF. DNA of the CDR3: TGTGCCAGCAGCATAGGTAGCGGGCCCCTAACCTACAATGAGCAGTTCTTC.

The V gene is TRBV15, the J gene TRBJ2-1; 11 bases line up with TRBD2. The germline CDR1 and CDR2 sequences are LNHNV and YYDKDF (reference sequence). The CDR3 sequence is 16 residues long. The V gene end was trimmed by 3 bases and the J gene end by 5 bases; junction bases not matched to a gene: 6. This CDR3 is CATSSGSGRENNEQFF. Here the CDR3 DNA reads TGTGCCACCAGCAGCGGTAGCGGGAGGGAAAACAATGAGCAGTTCTTC.

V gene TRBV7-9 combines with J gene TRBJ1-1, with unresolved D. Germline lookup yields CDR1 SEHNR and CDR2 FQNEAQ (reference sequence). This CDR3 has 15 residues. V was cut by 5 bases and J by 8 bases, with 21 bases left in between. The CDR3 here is CASSPRTAAPVEAFF. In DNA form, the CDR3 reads TGTGCCAGCAGCCCACGGACTGCCGCCCCGGTGGAAGCTTTCTTT. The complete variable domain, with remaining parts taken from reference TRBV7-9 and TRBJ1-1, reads DTGVSQNPRHKITKRGQNVTFRCDPISEHNRLYWYRQTLGQGPEFLTYFQNEAQLEKSRLLSDRFSAERPKGSFSTLEIQRTEQGDSAMYLCASSPRTAAPVEAFFGQGTRLTVV.

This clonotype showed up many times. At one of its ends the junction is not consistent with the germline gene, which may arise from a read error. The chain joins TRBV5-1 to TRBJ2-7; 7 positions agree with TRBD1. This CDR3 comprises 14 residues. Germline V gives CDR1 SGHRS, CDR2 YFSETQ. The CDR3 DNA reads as TGTGCCAGCAGCTCCCGACAGGGACCCTACGAGCAGTACTTC. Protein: CASSSRQGPYEQYF.

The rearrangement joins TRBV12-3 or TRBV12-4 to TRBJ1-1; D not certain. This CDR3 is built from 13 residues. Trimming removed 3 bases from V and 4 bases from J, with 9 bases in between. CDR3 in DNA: TGTGCCAGCAGTTTCGGGTATGGCACTGAAGCTTTCTTT. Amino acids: CASSFGYGTEAFF.

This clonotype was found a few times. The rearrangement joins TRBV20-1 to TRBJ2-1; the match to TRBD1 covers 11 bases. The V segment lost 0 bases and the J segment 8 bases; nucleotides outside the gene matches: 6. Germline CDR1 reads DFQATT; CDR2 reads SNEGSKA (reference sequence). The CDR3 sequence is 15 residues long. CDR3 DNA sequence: TGCAGTGCTAGAGATCCATGGACAGGGGGCGATGAGCAGTTCTTC. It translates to CSARDPWTGGDEQFF.

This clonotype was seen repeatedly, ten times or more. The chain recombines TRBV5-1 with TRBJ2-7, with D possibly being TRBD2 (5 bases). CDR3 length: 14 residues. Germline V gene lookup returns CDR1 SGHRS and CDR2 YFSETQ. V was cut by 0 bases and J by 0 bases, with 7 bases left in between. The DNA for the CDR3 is TGCGCCAGCAGCTTGGCCAGCGGCTCCTACGAGCAGTACTTC. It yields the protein CASSLASGSYEQYF.

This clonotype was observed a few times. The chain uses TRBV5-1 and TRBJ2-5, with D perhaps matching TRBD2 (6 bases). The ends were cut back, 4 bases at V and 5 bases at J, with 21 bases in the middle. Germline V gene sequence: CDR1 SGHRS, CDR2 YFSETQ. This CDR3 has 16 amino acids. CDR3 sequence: CASSQEGPNVGETQYF. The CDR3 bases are TGCGCCAGCAGCCAGGAGGGGCCTAACGTGGGGGAGACCCAGTACTTC.

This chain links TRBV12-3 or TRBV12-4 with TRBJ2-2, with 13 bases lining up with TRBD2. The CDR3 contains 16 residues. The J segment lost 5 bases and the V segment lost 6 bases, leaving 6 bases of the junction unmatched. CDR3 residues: CASRRLAGGWTGELFF. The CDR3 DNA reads TGTGCCAGCAGAAGACTAGCGGGGGGCTGGACCGGGGAGCTGTTTTTT.

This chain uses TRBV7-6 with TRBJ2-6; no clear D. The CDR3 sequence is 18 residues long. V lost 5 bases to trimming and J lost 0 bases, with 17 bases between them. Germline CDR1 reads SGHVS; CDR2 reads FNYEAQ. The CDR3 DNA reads TGTGCCAGCAGCCCCTTTGAAGGGCGGCCCTCTGGGGCCAACGTCCTGACTTTC. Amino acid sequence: CASSPFEGRPSGANVLTF.

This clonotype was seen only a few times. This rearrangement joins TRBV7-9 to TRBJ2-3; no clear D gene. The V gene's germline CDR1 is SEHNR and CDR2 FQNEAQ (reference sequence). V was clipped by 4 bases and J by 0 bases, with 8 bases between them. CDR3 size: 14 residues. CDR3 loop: CASSSPMSTDTQYF. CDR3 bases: TGTGCCAGCAGCTCTCCGATGAGCACAGATACGCAGTATTTT.

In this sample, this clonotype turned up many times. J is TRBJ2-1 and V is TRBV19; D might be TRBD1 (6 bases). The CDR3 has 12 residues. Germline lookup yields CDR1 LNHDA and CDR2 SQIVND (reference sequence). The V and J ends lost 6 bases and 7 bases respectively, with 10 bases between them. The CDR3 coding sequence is TGTGCCAGTAGGGACAGAGGGAATGAGCAGTTCTTC. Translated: CASRDRGNEQFF.

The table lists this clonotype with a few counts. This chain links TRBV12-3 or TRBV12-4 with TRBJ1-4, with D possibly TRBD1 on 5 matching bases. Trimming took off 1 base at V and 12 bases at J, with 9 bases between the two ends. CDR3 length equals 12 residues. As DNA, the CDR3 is TGTGCCAGCAGTTTAGTCGCCAGGGAACTGTTTTTT. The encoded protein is CASSLVARELFF.

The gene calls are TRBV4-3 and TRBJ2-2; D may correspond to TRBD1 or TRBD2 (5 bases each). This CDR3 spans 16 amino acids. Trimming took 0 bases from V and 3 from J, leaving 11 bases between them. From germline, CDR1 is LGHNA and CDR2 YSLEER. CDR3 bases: TGCGCCAGCAGCCAAGATAGGGACCACTACACCGGGGAGCTGTTTTTT. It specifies CASSQDRDHYTGELFF.

The CDR3 DNA is TGTGCCAGCAGCCCTGCCTTAGCGGGGGGCTCGGAGACCCAGTACTTC. Its translation is CASSPALAGGSETQYF. The chain has TRBV3-1 and TRBJ2-5, with 10 bases lining up with TRBD2. The V gene's germline CDR1 is LGHDT and CDR2 YNNKEL (reference sequence). The CDR3 is 16 amino acids. Unmatched junction bases numbered 10, after V lost 4 bases and J lost 5 bases.

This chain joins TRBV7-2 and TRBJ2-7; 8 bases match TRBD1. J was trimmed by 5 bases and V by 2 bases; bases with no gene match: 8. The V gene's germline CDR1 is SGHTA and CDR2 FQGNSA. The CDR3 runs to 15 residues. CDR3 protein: CASSLLGQGLNEQYF. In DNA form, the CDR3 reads TGTGCCAGCAGCTTACTAGGACAGGGTTTAAACGAGCAGTACTTC. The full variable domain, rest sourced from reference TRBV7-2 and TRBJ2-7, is GAGVSQSPSNKVTEKGKDVELRCDPISGHTALYWYRQSLGQGLEFLIYFQGNSAPDKSGLPSDRFSAERTGGSVSTLTIQRTQQEDSAVYLCASSLLGQGLNEQYFGPGTRLTVT.

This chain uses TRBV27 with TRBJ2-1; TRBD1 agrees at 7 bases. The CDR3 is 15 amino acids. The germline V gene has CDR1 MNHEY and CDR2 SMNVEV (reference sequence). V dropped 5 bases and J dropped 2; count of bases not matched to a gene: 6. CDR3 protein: CASSPDRAAYNEQFF. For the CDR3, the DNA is TGTGCCAGCAGTCCAGACAGGGCGGCCTACAATGAGCAGTTCTTC.

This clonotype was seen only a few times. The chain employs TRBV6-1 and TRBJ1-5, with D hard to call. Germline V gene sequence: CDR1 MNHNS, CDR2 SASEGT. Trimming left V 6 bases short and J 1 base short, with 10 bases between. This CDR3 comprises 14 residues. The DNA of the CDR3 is TGTGCCAGCAGCCGAGGGAACAGCAATCAGCCCCAGCATTTT. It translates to CASSRGNSNQPQHF.

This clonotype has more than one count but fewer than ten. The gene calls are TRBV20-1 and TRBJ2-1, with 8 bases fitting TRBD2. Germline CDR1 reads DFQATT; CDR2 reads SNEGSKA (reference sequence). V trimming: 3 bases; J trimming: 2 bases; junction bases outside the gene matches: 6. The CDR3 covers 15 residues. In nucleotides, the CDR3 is TGCAGTGCTAGGTTACAAGCGGGAGCCTACAATGAGCAGTTCTTC. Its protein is CSARLQAGAYNEQFF.